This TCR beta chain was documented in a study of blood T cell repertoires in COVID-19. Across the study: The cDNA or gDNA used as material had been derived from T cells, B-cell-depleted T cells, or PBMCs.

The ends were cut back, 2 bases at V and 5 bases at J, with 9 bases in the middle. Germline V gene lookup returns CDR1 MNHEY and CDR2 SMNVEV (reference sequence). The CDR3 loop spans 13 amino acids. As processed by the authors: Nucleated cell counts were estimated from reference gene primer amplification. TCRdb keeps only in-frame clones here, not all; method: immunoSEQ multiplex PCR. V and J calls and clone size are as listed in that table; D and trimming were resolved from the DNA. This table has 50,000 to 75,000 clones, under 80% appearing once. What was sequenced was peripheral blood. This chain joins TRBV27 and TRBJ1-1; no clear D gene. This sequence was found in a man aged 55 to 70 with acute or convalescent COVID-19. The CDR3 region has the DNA TGTGCCAGCAGTTTAGAGGTTATGACTGAAGCTTTCTTT. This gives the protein CASSLEVMTEAFF.